The TCR beta chain described here comes from a study of cytomegalovirus exposure and HLA in healthy donors. Study-wide results and limits: Later findings reportedly placed an Asian-associated ancestry cluster below the approximately 650-donor mean for N-insertions. Most TCR beta V segments were productive about 87% or about 30% of the time in an earlier analysis. Upon later analysis, TCR association rates were observed to vary by HLA locus, being highest for DRB1 and lowest for HLA-C. Rare TCR sequences predominated, though certain public TCRs were found in many donors.

The PCR ran on 60 Vbeta and 13 Jbeta primers. TCRdb keeps only in-frame clones here, not all; method: immunoSEQ multiplex PCR. In the table there are about 160,000 clones, nearly 80% of which are singletons. With respect to this clone: Its antigen is as yet unknown.

Germline CDR1 is LNHDA and CDR2 is SQIVND (reference sequence). With 5 bases removed from V and 2 bases from J, the gap between germline ends came to 7 bases. The CDR3 is 13 residues long. This TCR was recovered from a man aged 18 to 30 in good health and CMV-seropositive. The chain links TRBV19 to TRBJ1-3; possible D gene TRBD1, 5 bases. The sample was PBMCs. The CDR3 DNA reads as TGTGCCAGTAGTTCGGGGGCTGGAAACACCATATATTTT. Its protein product is CASSSGAGNTIYF. The whole variable domain, remainder taken from reference TRBV19 and TRBJ1-3, is DGGITQSPKYLFRKEGQNVTLSCEQNLNHDAMYWYRQDPGQGLRLIYYSQIVNDFQKGDIAEGYSVSREKKESFPLTVTSAQKNPTAFYLCASSSGAGNTIYFGEGSWLTVV.